This is a list of T cell receptor beta chains from one sample in a study of T cells in Graves' hyperthyroidism and ophthalmopathy. MiXCR, applied by TCRdb to the multiplex PCR reads, yields one record per CDR3 protein. The sample gives roughly 500,000 distinct CDR3 sequences, 46% of which show up once; about two fifths is in the top ten. The specimen was peripheral blood or thyroid tissue (not recorded which). The origin of the receptors is an adult woman with Graves' disease, either hyperthyroidism or ophthalmopathy (not recorded which). The CDR3 runs from the conserved cysteine through the conserved F or W. The order of the fields is CDR3 length, V gene, clone size, J gene, D gene, CDR3 protein, CDR3 DNA. The D gene is left open where the match is weak. Some rows mark clone size as missing; the rest say once, few, many or name a class of expanded clone.

>13|TRBV2|many|TRBJ2-5|TRBD2
CASSRLAWETQYF
TGTGCCAGCAGCCGACTAGCGTGGGAGACCCAGTACTTC
>15|TRBV20-1|many|TRBJ2-5|TRBD2
CSAPRTSAREETQYF
TGCAGTGCGCCCCGGACTAGCGCGCGAGAAGAGACCCAGTACTTC
>12|TRBV29-1|few|TRBJ1-2|.
CSVVRGTNGYTF
TGCAGCGTTGTTCGGGGAACGAATGGCTACACCTTC
>11|TRBV28|few|TRBJ2-5|.
CAAGRRGTQYF
TGTGCCGCAGGGCGGCGTGGGACCCAGTACTTC
>13|TRBV2|.|TRBJ2-5|.
CASTVWSQETQYF
TGTGCCAGCACTGTGTGGTCCCAAGAGACCCAGTACTTC
>13|TRBV6-6|many|TRBJ1-2|.
CASTTGTVYGYTF
TGTGCCAGCACCACCGGGACCGTTTATGGCTACACCTTC
>16|TRBV4-3|many|TRBJ2-5|TRBD2
CASSPLEGGRGETQYF
TGCGCCAGCAGCCCACTGGAAGGTGGGAGGGGAGAGACCCAGTACTTC
>15|TRBV20-1|many|TRBJ2-2|TRBD2
CSASKGRANTGELFF
TGCAGTGCTAGTAAGGGGAGGGCGAACACCGGGGAGCTGTTTTTT
>14|TRBV6-2/TRBV6-3|few|TRBJ1-1|.
CASSHLTGTSEAFF
TGTGCCAGCAGTCACCTCACCGGGACTTCGGAAGCTTTCTTT
>18|TRBV7-9|.|TRBJ1-1|.
CASSLGGGTVARNTEAFF
TGTGCCAGCAGTTTGGGGGGGGGGACTGTCGCACGGAACACTGAAGCTTTCTTT
>15|TRBV7-8|.|TRBJ1-4|.
CASSLGGAVNEKLFF
TGTGCCAGCAGCTTAGGGGGGGCAGTTAATGAAAAACTGTTTTTT
>12|TRBV29-1|.|TRBJ2-7|.
CSVAPDTYEQYF
TGCAGCGTCGCTCCCGACACTTACGAGCAGTACTTC
>15|TRBV7-2|many|TRBJ1-6|.
CASSLMGASNSPLHF
TGTGCCAGCAGCTTAATGGGGGCCTCTAATTCACCCCTCCACTTT
>12|TRBV7-2|.|TRBJ2-6|.
CASSFGEAAEAF
TGTGCCAGCAGCTTCGGGGAGGCGGCTGAAGCTTTC
>12|TRBV20-1|.|TRBJ1-3|.
CNAPTAGNTIYF
TGCAATGCCCCCACTGCTGGAAACACCATATATTTT
>13|TRBV10-1|many|TRBJ1-2|.
CASSHDRTYGYTF
TGCGCCAGCAGTCACGACAGGACCTATGGCTACACCTTC
>13|TRBV10-3|few|TRBJ1-2|.
CAISAGTHYGYTF
TGTGCCATCAGCGCCGGGACACACTATGGCTACACCTTC
>15|TRBV11-3|many|TRBJ2-7|TRBD2
CASSLNGRSSYEQYF
TGTGCCAGCAGCTTGAACGGGAGGAGCTCCTACGAGCAGTACTTC
>11|TRBV20-1|.|TRBJ1-6|.
CSAAGDSPLHF
TGCAGTGCTGCAGGGGATTCACCCCTCCACTTT
>16|TRBV2|once|TRBJ1-1|TRBD1
CASSDPSTGSRTEAFF
TGTGCCAGCAGCGACCCATCGACAGGGAGCCGAACTGAAGCTTTCTTT
>15|TRBV19|once|TRBJ2-7|.
CASSTVGGNYYEQYF
TGTGCCAGTAGTACGGTTGGGGGGAACTACTACGAGCAGTACTTC
>12|TRBV7-9|.|TRBJ2-7|.
CASSIGHSEQYF
TGTGCCAGCAGCATAGGACATTCCGAGCAGTACTTC
>15|TRBV6-2/TRBV6-3|.|TRBJ2-7|TRBD1
CASSPPGQGTYEQYF
TGTGCCAGCAGTCCACCGGGACAGGGAACCTACGAGCAGTACTTC
>13|TRBV3-1|.|TRBJ2-7|TRBD2
CASSQSLAERQYF
TGTGCCAGCAGCCAAAGCCTAGCGGAAAGACAGTACTTC
>14|TRBV12-3/TRBV12-4|few|TRBJ2-7|TRBD1
CASSPDRGKGEQYF
TGTGCCAGCAGCCCAGACAGGGGAAAGGGCGAGCAGTACTTC
>11|TRBV25-1|.|TRBJ2-7|.
CASGRIREQYF
TGTGCCAGTGGACGGATCCGGGAGCAGTACTTC
>17|TRBV25-1|.|TRBJ2-5|TRBD2
CASSYPMASGRSETQYF
TGTGCCAGCAGCTACCCCATGGCTAGCGGGAGGTCGGAGACCCAGTACTTC
>13|TRBV10-1|few|TRBJ2-7|TRBD1
CASSRYTGDEQYF
TGCGCCAGCAGTCGATATACAGGGGACGAGCAGTACTTC
>13|TRBV14|many|TRBJ1-2|.
CASSQDENYGYTF
TGTGCCAGCAGCCAAGATGAGAACTATGGCTACACCTTC
>15|TRBV7-9|few|TRBJ2-7|TRBD1
CASSLSPGGNYEQYF
TGCGCCAGCAGCCTAAGTCCAGGGGGAAACTACGAGCAGTACTTC
>14|TRBV24-1|.|TRBJ1-4|TRBD1
CATSDRQGREKLFF
TGTGCCACCAGTGATCGACAGGGACGAGAAAAACTGTTTTTT
>13|TRBV12-3/TRBV12-4|.|TRBJ2-1|.
CASSLGTGVEQFF
TGTGCCAGCAGTTTGGGGACGGGAGTTGAGCAGTTCTTC
>16|TRBV7-3|.|TRBJ1-6|.
CASSFPSRVYNSPLHF
TGTGCCAGCAGCTTCCCCTCCAGGGTCTATAATTCACCCCTCCACTTT
>16|TRBV5-1|.|TRBJ2-3|.
CASSLSRGTSTDTQYF
TGCGCCAGCAGCTTAAGTCGCGGGACTAGCACAGATACGCAGTATTTT
>16|TRBV4-1|.|TRBJ2-2|TRBD2
CASSPRLAGVFGELFF
TGTGCCAGCAGCCCACGACTAGCGGGAGTCTTCGGGGAGCTGTTTTTT
>14|TRBV20-1|.|TRBJ1-4|TRBD1
CSAPDRGSYEKLFF
TGCAGTGCTCCGGACAGGGGATCGTATGAAAAACTGTTTTTT
>13|TRBV20-1|many|TRBJ1-1|.
CSAGGTGNTEAFF
TGCAGTGCGGGTGGGACGGGTAACACTGAAGCTTTCTTT
>11|TRBV20-1|.|TRBJ2-7|.
CSARPTSEQYF
TGCAGTGCTAGACCCACCTCCGAGCAGTACTTC
>16|TRBV5-1|.|TRBJ2-7|.
CASTTGVSEITYEQYF
TGCGCCAGCACGACAGGAGTGTCTGAGATAACCTACGAGCAGTACTTC
>12|TRBV7-6|.|TRBJ2-7|.
CASSGTYREQYF
TGTGCCAGCTCCGGGACATATCGGGAGCAGTACTTC
>14|TRBV2|many|TRBJ2-7|TRBD2
CASRPLTSSYEQYF
TGTGCCAGCAGACCCCTGACTAGCTCGTACGAGCAGTACTTC
>17|TRBV7-9|.|TRBJ2-7|.
CASSQERQSSSSYEQYF
TGCGCCAGCAGCCAAGAAAGGCAGAGCTCTTCCTCCTACGAGCAGTACTTC
>15|TRBV29-1|.|TRBJ2-7|.
CSVKSSGSDPYEQYF
TGCAGCGTAAAATCGAGCGGGTCGGACCCCTACGAGCAGTACTTC
>14|TRBV19|.|TRBJ2-2|.
CASRRTEGTGELFF
TGTGCCAGTAGACGGACCGAGGGCACCGGGGAGCTGTTTTTT
>13|TRBV10-2|many|TRBJ2-7|TRBD2
CASSASGSGEQYF
TGCGCCAGCAGCGCTAGCGGGAGTGGAGAGCAGTACTTC
>15|TRBV9|many|TRBJ2-7|.
CASSPSGRTPYEQYF
TGTGCCAGCAGCCCGAGTGGCAGGACCCCCTACGAGCAGTACTTC
>15|TRBV5-6|.|TRBJ1-4|TRBD1
CASNLQGAANEKLFF
TGTGCCAGCAACCTGCAGGGGGCGGCTAATGAAAAACTGTTTTTT
>14|TRBV6-5|.|TRBJ2-2|.
CASTKGGGTGELFF
TGTGCCAGCACCAAAGGGGGGGGCACCGGGGAGCTGTTTTTT
>14|TRBV20-1|many|TRBJ2-7|TRBD1
CSAREGTAYYEQYF
TGCAGTGCTAGAGAAGGGACAGCTTATTACGAGCAGTACTTC
>12|TRBV7-9|.|TRBJ2-2|TRBD2
CVAAGETGELFF
TGTGTTGCGGCGGGAGAGACCGGGGAGCTGTTTTTT
>15|TRBV25-1|.|TRBJ2-7|.
CASSVRGSGPYEQYF
TGTGCCAGCAGTGTCAGAGGTTCGGGCCCCTACGAGCAGTACTTC
>14|TRBV10-3|.|TRBJ1-2|.
CAITKERQNYGYTF
TGTGCCATCACCAAAGAGAGACAAAACTATGGCTACACCTTC
>13|TRBV7-9|.|TRBJ1-2|.
CASTGRNTYGYTF
TGTGCCAGTACCGGAAGGAACACCTATGGCTACACCTTC
>15|TRBV20-1|.|TRBJ1-1|TRBD1
CSAREYGDRGTEAFF
TGCAGTGCTAGAGAGTATGGGGACAGGGGAACTGAAGCTTTCTTT
>14|TRBV7-2|.|TRBJ1-5|.
CASSLPESNQPQHF
TGTGCCAGCAGCTTACCAGAGAGCAATCAGCCCCAGCATTTT